A selection of T cell receptor beta chains follows, all from one sample in a study of cytomegalovirus exposure and HLA in healthy donors. TCRdb's table, derived via immunoSEQ multiplex PCR, lists solely in-frame clones and lacks some. The sample contains 150,000 to 200,000 clones, around 80% of which appear only once. What was sequenced was PBMCs. Source of these receptors: a woman between 45 and 65 years old in good health and CMV-seronegative. Each CDR3 is given with its conserved first and last residue. The order of the fields is V gene, clone size, D gene, J gene, CDR3 DNA, CDR3 protein. The D gene is left open where the match is weak. Size tells how often a clone was seen (once, few, many) or the class of an expanded clone, and some rows leave it out.

V gene: TRBV28
clone size: few
D gene: TRBD2
J gene: TRBJ2-7
CDR3 DNA: TGTGCCAGCAGTTCCCACTTCCTTCTAGCGGGAGCTGGGGACGAGCAGTACTTC
CDR3 protein: CASSSHFLLAGAGDEQYF

V gene: TRBV7-3
clone size: -
D gene: -
J gene: TRBJ2-7
CDR3 DNA: TGTGCCAGCAGCCCCTACTTAAGGAGCTCCTACGAGCAGTACTTC
CDR3 protein: CASSPYLRSSYEQYF

V gene: TRBV4-3
clone size: few
D gene: TRBD1
J gene: TRBJ1-1
CDR3 DNA: TGCGCCAGCAGCCAAGATAGGACAGGCTATTCGCGAGCTTTCTTT
CDR3 protein: CASSQDRTGYSRAFF

V gene: TRBV5-1
clone size: -
D gene: TRBD2
J gene: TRBJ2-3
CDR3 DNA: TGCGCCAGCAGCAGGACTAGCGGGATGCTTAGCACAGATACGCAGTATTTT
CDR3 protein: CASSRTSGMLSTDTQYF

V gene: TRBV28
clone size: -
D gene: -
J gene: TRBJ2-2
CDR3 DNA: TGTGCCAGCAAGAAACGTGGAGGTTCTACCGGGGAGCTGTTTTTT
CDR3 protein: CASKKRGGSTGELFF

V gene: TRBV27
clone size: once
D gene: -
J gene: TRBJ1-4
CDR3 DNA: TGTGCCAGCAGTTTATGGGCGGGTCTTAATGAAAAACTGTTTTTT
CDR3 protein: CASSLWAGLNEKLFF

V gene: TRBV28
clone size: -
D gene: TRBD1
J gene: TRBJ2-6
CDR3 DNA: TGTGCCAGCAGTTTCAACAGGGGCAATGGGGCCAACGTCCTGACTTTC
CDR3 protein: CASSFNRGNGANVLTF

V gene: TRBV28
clone size: -
D gene: TRBD1
J gene: TRBJ2-7
CDR3 DNA: TGTGCCAGCAGCACAGGGGGCGAGCAGTACTTC
CDR3 protein: CASSTGGEQYF

V gene: TRBV6-5
clone size: -
D gene: -
J gene: TRBJ1-3
CDR3 DNA: TGTGCCAGCAGTAGAGATAGAGGCTCTGGAAACACCATATATTTT
CDR3 protein: CASSRDRGSGNTIYF

V gene: TRBV28
clone size: -
D gene: TRBD1
J gene: TRBJ1-5
CDR3 DNA: TGTGCCAGCAGTTTGGGACAGCCTCCCCAGCATTTT
CDR3 protein: CASSLGQPPQHF

V gene: TRBV7-2
clone size: -
D gene: TRBD1
J gene: TRBJ2-2
CDR3 DNA: TGTGCCAGCAGCTCCACAGGGGTCGGGGAGCTGTTTTTT
CDR3 protein: CASSSTGVGELFF

V gene: TRBV9
clone size: -
D gene: TRBD2
J gene: TRBJ2-3
CDR3 DNA: TGTGCCAGCAGCGTCCTAGGGCAGCGGGGGTCCACAGATACGCAGTATTTT
CDR3 protein: CASSVLGQRGSTDTQYF

V gene: TRBV11-3
clone size: -
D gene: TRBD2
J gene: TRBJ2-2
CDR3 DNA: TGTGCCAGCAGCCCCGGCGGGAGACAGAACGGGGAGCTGTTTTTT
CDR3 protein: CASSPGGRQNGELFF

V gene: TRBV28
clone size: -
D gene: TRBD1
J gene: TRBJ1-5
CDR3 DNA: TGTGCCAGCAGTTTGGCCTCGACAGGGGTGATGAATCAGCCCCAGCATTTT
CDR3 protein: CASSLASTGVMNQPQHF

V gene: TRBV4-1
clone size: few
D gene: -
J gene: TRBJ1-4
CDR3 DNA: TGCGCCAGCAGCCAAGATCTCGGGGGTAGGGGTGAAAAACTGTTTTTT
CDR3 protein: CASSQDLGGRGEKLFF

V gene: TRBV25-1
clone size: few
D gene: -
J gene: TRBJ1-4
CDR3 DNA: TGTGCCAGCAGTGAAACCCTCAGACTGGATGCAACTAATGAAAAACTGTTTTTT
CDR3 protein: CASSETLRLDATNEKLFF

V gene: TRBV5-8
clone size: once
D gene: -
J gene: TRBJ2-4
CDR3 DNA: TGTGCCAGCAGCTTTGGTGGGCTTAGCGAATACTTC
CDR3 protein: CASSFGGLSEYF

V gene: TRBV6-1
clone size: few
D gene: TRBD2
J gene: TRBJ2-7
CDR3 DNA: TGTGCCAGCAGCGCCCCCCATGCCGGGAGGGCCGAGCAGTACTTC
CDR3 protein: CASSAPHAGRAEQYF

V gene: TRBV9
clone size: -
D gene: TRBD2
J gene: TRBJ2-1
CDR3 DNA: TGTGCCAGCAGCGTTAGCGGGGCGAACTACAATGAGCAGTTCTTC
CDR3 protein: CASSVSGANYNEQFF

V gene: TRBV28
clone size: -
D gene: -
J gene: TRBJ2-3
CDR3 DNA: TGTGCCAGCAGTTCTAGCCGTAGGGAAGATACGCAGTATTTT
CDR3 protein: CASSSSRREDTQYF

V gene: TRBV7-9
clone size: -
D gene: -
J gene: TRBJ1-2
CDR3 DNA: TGTGCCAGCAGCCCCCTCGGGGGGATCGGTGGCTACACCTTC
CDR3 protein: CASSPLGGIGGYTF

V gene: TRBV7-8
clone size: -
D gene: TRBD1
J gene: TRBJ1-1
CDR3 DNA: TGTGCCAGCAGCTTACGGATTAACAGGGGCGCAGGCTCCATGAACACTGAAGCTTTCTTT
CDR3 protein: CASSLRINRGAGSMNTEAFF

V gene: TRBV29-1
clone size: once
D gene: -
J gene: TRBJ2-1
CDR3 DNA: TGCAGCGTTGAATCTCCCTCCTACAATGAGCAGTTCTTC
CDR3 protein: CSVESPSYNEQFF

V gene: TRBV25-1
clone size: -
D gene: TRBD2
J gene: TRBJ2-7
CDR3 DNA: TGTGCCAGCAGTGAATTAGGGACTAGCGGGGGAACCTACGAGCAGTACTTC
CDR3 protein: CASSELGTSGGTYEQYF

V gene: TRBV19
clone size: -
D gene: TRBD1
J gene: TRBJ1-5
CDR3 DNA: TGTGCCAGTACCACTTCTGGACAGGCCAATCAGCCCCAGCATTTT
CDR3 protein: CASTTSGQANQPQHF

V gene: TRBV6-1
clone size: once
D gene: TRBD1
J gene: TRBJ1-2
CDR3 DNA: TGTGCCAGCAGTTCAATAGGGGGCGAGCGTGGCTACACCTTC
CDR3 protein: CASSSIGGERGYTF

V gene: TRBV28
clone size: -
D gene: TRBD1
J gene: TRBJ1-5
CDR3 DNA: TGTGCCAGCAGAGGACAGGGGAATAGCAATCAGCCCCAGCATTTT
CDR3 protein: CASRGQGNSNQPQHF

V gene: TRBV27
clone size: -
D gene: -
J gene: TRBJ1-5
CDR3 DNA: TGTGCCAGCAGTTTTAAAGTCGAGTATAGCAATCAGCCCCAGCATTTT
CDR3 protein: CASSFKVEYSNQPQHF